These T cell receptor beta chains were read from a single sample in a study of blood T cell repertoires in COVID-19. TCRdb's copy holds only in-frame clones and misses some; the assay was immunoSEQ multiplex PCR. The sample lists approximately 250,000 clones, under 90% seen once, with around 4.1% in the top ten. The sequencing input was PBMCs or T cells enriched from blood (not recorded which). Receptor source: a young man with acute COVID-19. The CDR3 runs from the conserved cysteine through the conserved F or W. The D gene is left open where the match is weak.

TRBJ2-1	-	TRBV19	CASSITSYNEQFF
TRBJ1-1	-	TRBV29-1	CSGSGGTEAFF
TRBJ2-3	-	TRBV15	CATATSPGNTDTQYF
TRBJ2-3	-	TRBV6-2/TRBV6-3	CASSSDGWGTDTQYF
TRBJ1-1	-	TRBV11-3	CASSSGGEAFF
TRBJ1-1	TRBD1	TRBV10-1	CASSGHRLYSPGQTDEAFF
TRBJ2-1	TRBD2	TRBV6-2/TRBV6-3	CASSYIPRTSGYNEQFF
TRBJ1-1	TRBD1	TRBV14	CASRRTGWDTEAFF
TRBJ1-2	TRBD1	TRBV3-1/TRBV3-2	CASSQQGQWNYGYTF
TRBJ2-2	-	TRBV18	CASSPATGELFF
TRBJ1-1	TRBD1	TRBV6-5	CASRPNRDREAFF
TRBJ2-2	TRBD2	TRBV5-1	CASRRLAGVGELFF
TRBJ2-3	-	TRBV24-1	CATSDFKGGPGDTQYF
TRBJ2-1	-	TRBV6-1	CASSEKRNNEQFF
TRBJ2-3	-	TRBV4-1	CASSQDKGGAWLDTQYF
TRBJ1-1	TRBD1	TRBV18	CASSPLGQTTYGGTEAFF
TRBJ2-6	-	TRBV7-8	CASSLEVIVGSSLSGANVLTF
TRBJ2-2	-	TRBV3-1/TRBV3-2	CASSPTGNSNTGELFF
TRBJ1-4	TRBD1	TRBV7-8	CASSSPPGGSRTNEKLFF
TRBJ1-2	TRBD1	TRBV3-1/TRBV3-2	CASSQLGQGYGYTF
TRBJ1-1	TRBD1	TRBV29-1	CSVDRGQGMNTEAFF
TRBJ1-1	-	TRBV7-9	CASRSTTGPNTEAFF
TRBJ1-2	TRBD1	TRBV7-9	CASSTGGDNYGYTF
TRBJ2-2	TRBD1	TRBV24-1	CATSDMGQINTGELFF
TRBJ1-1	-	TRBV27	CASVRQAEAFF
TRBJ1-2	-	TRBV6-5	CAIRADYGYTF
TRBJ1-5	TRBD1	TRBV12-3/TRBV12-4	CASNLDRVGPQHF
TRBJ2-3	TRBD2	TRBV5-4	CASSSSLAGAGDTQYF
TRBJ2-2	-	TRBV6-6	CAASGGGLTGELFF
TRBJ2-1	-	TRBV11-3	CASSLGRHNEQFF
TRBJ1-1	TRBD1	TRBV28	CASSFGDRGYTEAFF
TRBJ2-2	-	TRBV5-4	CASSRYKGTGELFF
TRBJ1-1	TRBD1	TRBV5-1	CASSSTGGAEAFF
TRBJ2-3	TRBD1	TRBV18	CASSPPGTGEADTQYF
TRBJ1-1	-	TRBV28	CASSLLYAEAFF
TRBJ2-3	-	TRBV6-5	CASKGGTDTQYF
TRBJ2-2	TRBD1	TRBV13	CASSFGQGAGELFF
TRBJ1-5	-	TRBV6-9	CATPTLGRPSNQPQHF
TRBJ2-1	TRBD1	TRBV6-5	CASSYGTAASEQFF
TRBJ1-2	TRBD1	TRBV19	CASSIARGTYGYTF
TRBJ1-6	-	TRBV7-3	CASSLGGNSPLHF
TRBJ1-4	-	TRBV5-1	CASSFDSSNEKLFF
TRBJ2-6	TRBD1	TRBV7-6	CASSLGQGTGANVLTF
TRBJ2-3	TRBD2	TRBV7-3	CASSSTLAGGDGVTQYF
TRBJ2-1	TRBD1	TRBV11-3	CASSSGQGGEQFF
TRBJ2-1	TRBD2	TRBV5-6	CASSWGGGEQFF
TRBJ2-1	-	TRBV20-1	CSANDFLNEQFF
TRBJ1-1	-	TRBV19	CASSNGRVLAEAFF
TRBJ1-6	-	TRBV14	CASSQERRDSPLHF
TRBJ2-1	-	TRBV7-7	CASSSLDDNEQFF
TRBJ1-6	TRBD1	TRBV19	CASRSSPPGGNNSPLHF
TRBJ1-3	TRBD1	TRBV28	CASSSTTGGRNTIYF
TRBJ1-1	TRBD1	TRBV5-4	CASSSPRDRVNTEAFF
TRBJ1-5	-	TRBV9	CASGLGNQPQHF